This entry features one T cell receptor beta chain sequence. V was pared by 1 base and J by 0 bases, with 25 bases between. The length of the CDR3 is 21 residues. CDR1 and CDR2 from the germline V gene are SGHTA and FQGTGA. RNA transcripts provided the template for amplifying TCR beta CDR3 regions. HTBI primers were used in a first-round RT-PCR, which preceded a second-round multiplex PCR. TCRdb reprocessed the multiplex PCR reads via MiXCR and lists one record per CDR3 protein. Of about 170,000 distinct CDR3 sequences in the sample, more than 30% were seen once. The data belong to a study of Graves' ophthalmopathy and Graves' hyperthyroidism. In the study overall: Peripheral blood (taken before any treatment) was collected at initial diagnosis.

Orbital computed tomography and thyroid ultrasound, along with TRAb, serum thyroxine and clinical symptoms, underpinned diagnosis. PBMCs stemmed from roughly 9.4 ml of fresh peripheral blood. The rearrangement uses TRBV7-3 and TRBJ1-3, with D possibly being TRBD1 (6 bases). Material: peripheral blood. This clonotype originated in a woman in her thirties or forties with Graves' ophthalmopathy. The CDR3 reads CASSLSLGSSGRDNSGNTIYF. In DNA form, the CDR3 reads TGTGCCAGCAGCTTAAGTCTTGGGTCCTCCGGCCGGGACAACTCTGGAAACACCATATATTTT.